This T cell receptor beta chain was sequenced in a study of identical twins. Whole-study results and caveats: Invariant MAIT and iNKT cells could partly confound zero-insertion analyses. Out-of-frame alpha sequences common to twins exhibited an excess of low generation probability.

TCRdb independently ran MiXCR on the 5' RACE reads; one entry per CDR3 protein. The sample has about 340,000 distinct CDR3 sequences; 9% to 15% are singletons. Unmatched junction bases numbered 7, after V lost 1 base and J lost 0 bases. The CDR3 extends over 19 amino acids. CDR1 and CDR2 (germline): LGHDT, YNNKEL (reference sequence). As to this clonotype: The antigen is unknown.

These data also formed part of another study, on yellow fever vaccine responses in identical twins. That publication notes: Reportedly, twins showed a vaccine T cell response that looked partly convergent and partly personalized.

The chain uses TRBV3-1 and TRBJ2-6; 9 bases map to TRBD1. The sequencing sample was made of CD8+ T cells sorted from blood. The source of this sequence is a woman under 30 in good health. CDR3 sequence reads: CASSQAGDRDHSGANVLTF. CDR3 nucleotides: TGTGCCAGCAGCCAAGCCGGGGACAGGGACCACTCTGGGGCCAACGTCCTGACTTTC.